This T cell receptor (beta chain) was documented in a study of PD-1 and CTLA-4 blockade in melanoma. The length of the CDR3 is 13 residues. Between the trimmed V and J ends, which lost 3 bases and 0 bases, there was a span of 9 bases. Per the germline V gene, CDR1 is SQVTM and CDR2 is ANQGSEA. The repertoire was sequenced with immunoSEQ multiplex PCR; TCRdb's copy has only in-frame clones and lacks some. Of roughly 30,000 clones in the sample, under 95% were seen once. The J gene is TRBJ2-7, the V gene TRBV29-1, with D hard to call. Sequenced material: CD8+ T cells from peripheral blood, taken from a patient given anti-PD-1 treatment. The clonotype originates from a human donor with melanoma. The chain's CDR3 is CSVDMQNSYEQYF. CDR3 nucleotides: TGCAGCGTTGACATGCAAAACTCCTACGAGCAGTACTTC.